The 7 T cell receptor beta chains below all came from one sample that was sequenced in a study of OX40 agonist ivuxolimab in advanced cancers. Using immunoSEQ multiplex PCR, the repertoire was profiled, and TCRdb retains in-frame clones only, with some absent. The sample holds some 65,000 clones; roughly 87% are singletons and the top ten take roughly 2.1%. Sequences were derived from CD4+ or CD8+ T cells sorted from blood, sampled in a trial of the OX40 agonist ivuxolimab. The receptors come from an adult with an advanced solid tumor such as melanoma, head and neck, liver or kidney cancer.

This chain joins TRBV7-2 and TRBJ2-3; tentative D call: TRBD2 (5 bases). Germline V gene sequence: CDR1 SGHTA, CDR2 FQGNSA. V lost 5 bases and J lost 6, with 12 bases in between. The length of the CDR3 is 13 residues. The CDR3 is CASSRNLADTQYF. CDR3 coding DNA: TGTGCCAGCAGCCGCAACCTAGCCGATACGCAGTATTTT.

J is TRBJ2-1 and V is TRBV6-1; D remains unclear. The CDR3 totals 13 residues. Between the trimmed V and J ends, which lost 10 bases and 5 bases, there was a span of 15 bases. The germline V gene has CDR1 MNHNS and CDR2 SASEGT. The DNA of the CDR3 is TGTGCCATCCTTGACGATTTTAACAATGAGCAGTTCTTC. Its translation: CAILDDFNNEQFF.

The rearrangement uses TRBV6-1 and TRBJ2-6; 7 bases fit TRBD1. Germline V lookup: CDR1 MNHNS, CDR2 SASEGT. The CDR3 has 15 amino acids. J was trimmed by 0 bases and V by 10 bases; bases with no gene match: 6. The CDR3 sequence: CATGQASSGANVLTF. CDR3 DNA: TGTGCCACCGGACAGGCAAGCTCTGGGGCCAACGTCCTGACTTTC.

The V call is TRBV5-4, the J call TRBJ1-2; TRBD1 might be the D (5 bases). CDR1 is SGHNT and CDR2 is YYREEE in the germline V gene (reference sequence). The V end lost 2 bases, the J end lost 1 base, and 9 bases lay between the germline ends. The CDR3 contains 14 residues. The CDR3, as DNA: TGTGCCAGCAGCTTCAAGGGGATTAACTATGGCTACACCTTC. Residues: CASSFKGINYGYTF.

The chain joins TRBV5-6 to TRBJ1-6; D is uncertain. Trimming left V 2 bases short and J 0 bases short, with 3 bases between. This CDR3 is built from 14 residues. CDR1 and CDR2 from the germline V gene are SGHDT and YYEEEE. This chain's CDR3 is CASSFYSYNSPLHF. As DNA, the CDR3 is TGTGCCAGCAGCTTCTACTCCTATAATTCACCCCTCCACTTT.

Only a few counts were recorded for this clone. The CDR3 sequence is CASSPGGGRDNEQFF. The CDR3 region has the DNA TGCGCCAGCAGCCCCGGGGGGGGGCGCGACAATGAGCAGTTCTTC. The rearrangement joins TRBV5-1 to TRBJ2-1; 8 nucleotides match TRBD2. The CDR3 covers 15 residues. With 4 bases clipped from V and 5 bases from J, the junction kept 8 bases outside the gene matches. Germline assignment: CDR1 SGHRS and CDR2 YFSETQ. The variable domain in full, completed from reference TRBV5-1 and TRBJ2-1, reads KAGVTQTPRYLIKTRGQQVTLSCSPISGHRSVSWYQQTPGQGLQFLFEYFSETQRNKGNFPGRFSGRQFSNSRSEMNVSTLELGDSALYLCASSPGGGRDNEQFFGPGTRLTVL.

The chain combines TRBV6-1 with TRBJ2-1, with TRBD2 matching 11 bases. V was clipped by 3 bases and J by 7 bases; unmatched bases: 2. Germline V gene lookup returns CDR1 MNHNS and CDR2 SASEGT. The CDR3 sequence is 14 residues long. In DNA form, the CDR3 reads TGTGCCAGCAGTGAGTCTAGCGGGAGGAATGAGCAGTTCTTC. Translated: CASSESSGRNEQFF.